This T cell receptor (beta chain) comes out of a study of cytomegalovirus exposure and HLA in healthy donors. Findings and limits, study-wide: Three CMV-associated chains proved CMV antigen-specific in vitro.

The CDR3 is 14 amino acids. V dropped 5 bases and J dropped 3; count of bases not matched to a gene: 1. CDR1 is SGHVS and CDR2 is FNYEAQ in the germline V gene. Vbeta (60) and Jbeta (13) primers were used in the PCR. Clones were read by immunoSEQ multiplex PCR, and TCRdb kept only the in-frame ones, dropping some. The data show some 160,000 clones, approximately 84% seen once. Regarding this clone: Its cognate antigen is unknown.

The sample taken for sequencing was PBMCs. This sequence joins TRBV7-6 and TRBJ2-2; TRBD1 matches 9 bases. This clonotype was obtained from a male donor in good health and CMV-seropositive. This CDR3 is CASSTGGYTGELFF. As DNA, the CDR3 is TGTGCCAGCAGCACAGGGGGCTACACCGGGGAGCTGTTTTTT.